One and the same sample provided the 25 T cell receptor beta chains below, sequenced in a study of blood T cell repertoires in COVID-19. TCRdb keeps only in-frame clones here, not all; method: immunoSEQ multiplex PCR. The sample lists 250,000 to 350,000 clones; 90% were seen once. The sample consisted of peripheral blood. The receptors derive from a woman in her 50s with COVID-19, enrolled during active disease.

The V and J genes are TRBV7-2 and TRBJ2-5; TRBD2 agrees at 12 bases. The length of the CDR3 is 16 residues. V gave up 5 bases and J gave up 0 bases; unmatched junction bases: 4. Germline lookup yields CDR1 SGHTA and CDR2 FQGNSA. CDR3: CASSITSGGYQETQYF. CDR3 nucleotide sequence: TGTGCCAGCAGCATTACTAGCGGGGGGTACCAAGAGACCCAGTACTTC.

The rearrangement joins TRBV6-5 to TRBJ1-5; 8 bases match TRBD1. Unmatched junction bases numbered 2, after V lost 2 bases and J lost 2 bases. The CDR3 runs to 15 residues. CDR1 is MNHEY, CDR2 SVGAGI, per germline. The CDR3 region has the DNA TGTGCCAGCAGTTACACGACAGGGGGCAATCAGCCCCAGCATTTT. It specifies CASSYTTGGNQPQHF.

In this sample, this clone turned up a few times. This chain uses TRBV19 with TRBJ1-1, with TRBD1 matching 7 bases. CDR3 length: 12 amino acids. Germline lookup yields CDR1 LNHDA and CDR2 SQIVND (reference sequence). Trimming at V came to 4 bases and at J to 8 bases, leaving 4 bases not matched to a gene. The CDR3 protein is CASSTDRAEAFF. The CDR3 bases are TGTGCCAGTAGTACTGACAGGGCAGAAGCTTTCTTT.

This chain joins TRBV2 and TRBJ1-4; TRBD1 is a possible D gene (5 bases). The V end lost 4 bases, the J end lost 7 bases, and 10 bases lay between the germline ends. The germline gives CDR1 SNHLY, CDR2 FYNNEI. The CDR3 loop spans 13 amino acids. The CDR3 here is CASSGTRSEKLFF. The DNA of the CDR3 is TGTGCCAGCAGTGGGACACGGAGTGAAAAACTGTTTTTT.

V usage is TRBV6-5 and J usage is TRBJ2-3, with 7 bases matching TRBD1. The germline V gene encodes CDR1 MNHEY and CDR2 SVGAGI. This CDR3 is 15 amino acids long. Unmatched junction bases numbered 4, after V lost 2 bases and J lost 2 bases. CDR3 amino acids: CASSYGQVDTDTQYF. CDR3 DNA: TGTGCCAGCAGTTACGGACAGGTGGACACAGATACGCAGTATTTT.

This sequence joins TRBV19 and TRBJ1-1, with D perhaps TRBD1 (6 bases). CDR3 length equals 14 residues. The V and J ends lost 7 bases and 5 bases respectively, with 17 bases between them. Germline assignment: CDR1 LNHDA and CDR2 SQIVND (reference sequence). The CDR3 DNA reads TGTGCCAGTACCCCTCGCGGGGGCCGAACTGAAGCTTTCTTT. Encoded protein: CASTPRGGRTEAFF.

This clone has only one observation. CDR3 region: CASSDPHGVRTEAFF. The CDR3 nucleotides read TGTGCCAGCAGTGACCCACACGGGGTACGGACTGAAGCTTTCTTT. The gene calls are TRBV25-1 and TRBJ1-1, with D unclear. V dropped 3 bases and J dropped 5 bases, with 16 bases sitting between them. CDR3 size: 15 residues. Germline CDR1 and CDR2: MGHDK and SYGVNS.

V and J are TRBV11-2 and TRBJ2-2; possible D gene TRBD1, 5 bases. The germline V gene encodes CDR1 SGHAT and CDR2 FQNNGV. The CDR3 consists of 16 residues. Trimming took 4 bases from V and 1 from J, leaving 13 bases between them. The CDR3 nucleotides are TGTGCCAGCAGCTATACAGGCGGAAGGAACACCGGGGAGCTGTTTTTT. As protein: CASSYTGGRNTGELFF. The full variable domain, with the rest looked up from reference TRBV11-2 and TRBJ2-2, is EAGVAQSPRYKIIEKRQSVAFWCNPISGHATLYWYQQILGQGPKLLIQFQNNGVVDDSQLPKDRFSAERLKGVDSTLKIQPAKLEDSAVYLCASSYTGGRNTGELFFGEGSRLTVL.

For this clone: This specimen includes other DNA sequences encoding the same CDR3. The chain uses TRBV11-2 and TRBJ2-5; D uncertain. With 1 base removed from V and 4 bases from J, the gap between germline ends came to 4 bases. Germline CDR1 SGHAT, CDR2 FQNNGV. The CDR3 is 12 residues long. The CDR3 DNA is TGTGCCAGCAGCTTAGCGAGAGAGACCCAGTACTTC. This translates into CASSLARETQYF.

The V and J genes are TRBV11-3 and TRBJ2-5, with 7 bases identical to TRBD1. The CDR3 loop spans 15 amino acids. V lost 5 bases, J lost 2 bases, and 8 bases stayed unmatched. Looked up from germline, CDR1 is SGHNT and CDR2 is YENEEA. CDR3 DNA: TGTGCCAGCAGCAAAGTAAGGGGACAGCAAGAGACCCAGTACTTC. Translated: CASSKVRGQQETQYF.

CDR3 residues: CASSLRGGRTDTQYF. Here the CDR3 DNA reads TGCGCCAGCAGCTTGAGGGGTGGACGAACAGATACGCAGTATTTT. The chain recombines TRBV5-1 with TRBJ2-3; the D gene is possibly TRBD1 (5 bases). The CDR3 has 15 residues. Trimming pared 1 base from V and 3 bases from J, leaving 12 bases between. The germline V gene has CDR1 SGHRS and CDR2 YFSETQ. Drawing the rest from reference TRBV5-1 and TRBJ2-3, the complete variable domain is KAGVTQTPRYLIKTRGQQVTLSCSPISGHRSVSWYQQTPGQGLQFLFEYFSETQRNKGNFPGRFSGRQFSNSRSEMNVSTLELGDSALYLCASSLRGGRTDTQYFGPGTRLTVL.

CDR3 bases: TGTGCCAGCAGCTTACTAGCGGGAGGGCCCCCCACTGAGCAGTTCTTC. Translating gives CASSLLAGGPPTEQFF. This chain links TRBV7-9 with TRBJ2-1; 12 bases map to TRBD2. The trim removed 2 bases at V and 9 bases at J, leaving 8 bases unmatched. The V gene's germline CDR1 is SEHNR and CDR2 FQNEAQ (reference sequence). CDR3 size: 16 residues. Full variable domain (remainder filled in from reference TRBV7-9 and TRBJ2-1): DTGVSQNPRHKITKRGQNVTFRCDPISEHNRLYWYRQTLGQGPEFLTYFQNEAQLEKSRLLSDRFSAERPKGSFSTLEIQRTEQGDSAMYLCASSLLAGGPPTEQFFGPGTRLTVL.

This clone was counted a few times. The V call is TRBV5-1, the J call TRBJ2-5; 13 nucleotides match TRBD2. CDR3 size: 20 residues. CDR1 is SGHRS, CDR2 YFSETQ, per germline. Trimming removed 0 bases from V and 6 bases from J; junction bases left unmatched: 17. CDR3 residues: CASSLDPSPGTSGNRKTQYF. The CDR3 DNA is TGCGCCAGCAGCTTGGACCCTTCCCCCGGGACTAGCGGGAATCGGAAGACCCAGTACTTC.

This chain uses TRBV30 with TRBJ2-1; 10 bases fit TRBD2. This CDR3 contains 14 residues. Germline V CDR1 and CDR2: GTSNPN, SVGIG (reference sequence). V gave up 7 bases and J gave up 6 bases; unmatched junction bases: 9. CDR3 nucleotide sequence: TGTGCCTTGAACGCGGGACTAGCGAGCAATGAGCAGTTCTTC. Its protein is CALNAGLASNEQFF.

The CDR3 DNA follows: TGTGCCAGCAGTCCCGGGGACTTCTACGAGCAGTACTTC. It specifies CASSPGDFYEQYF. This chain connects TRBV27 to TRBJ2-7; D may be TRBD2 (6 bases). This CDR3 comprises 13 residues. Germline CDR1 reads MNHEY; CDR2 reads SMNVEV (reference sequence). Trimming took 5 bases from V and 3 from J, leaving 11 bases between them.

The chain links TRBV6-5 to TRBJ2-2, with TRBD2 identical over 7 bases. This CDR3 contains 13 residues. Per germline, CDR1 MNHEY and CDR2 SVGAGI. With 11 bases clipped from V and 6 bases from J, the junction kept 9 bases outside the gene matches. The CDR3, as DNA: TGTGCCGGGGGGGAACTAGCGCCCGGGGAGCTGTTTTTT. Translation gives CAGGELAPGELFF.

The chain couples TRBV30 to TRBJ2-5; no firm D call. Germline V gene sequence: CDR1 GTSNPN, CDR2 SVGIG (reference sequence). V was shortened by 6 bases and J by 5 bases, with 13 bases between the two germline ends. The CDR3 length is 12 residues. The CDR3, as DNA: TGTGCCTGCTCGCCTGTGCAGGAGACCCAGTACTTC. Its translation is CACSPVQETQYF.

In DNA, the CDR3 is TGTGCCAGCCTAGGTGGTGCCTCCTACGAGCAGTACTTC. Its protein is CASLGGASYEQYF. The chain recombines TRBV7-9 with TRBJ2-7, with no clear D. The CDR3 is 13 residues long. Trimming stripped 8 bases from V and 0 bases from J, with 11 bases between. The germline CDR1 and CDR2 sequences are SEHNR and FQNEAQ (reference sequence).

Comments on this clone: The junction does not match germline at one end; this may be a read error. The chain carries TRBV7-7 and TRBJ2-2, with 7 bases aligning to TRBD2. The germline gives CDR1 SSHAT, CDR2 FNYEAQ (reference sequence). This CDR3 contains 16 residues. The CDR3 loop is CASSSRGGANTGELFF. The CDR3 DNA follows: TGTGCTAGCAGCTCCCGTGGGGGGGCGAACACCGGGGAGCTGTTTTTT. Variable domain in full (rest from reference TRBV7-7 and TRBJ2-2): GAGVSQSPRYKVTKRGQDVTLRCDPISSHATLYWYQQALGQGPEFLTYFNYEAQPDKSGLPSDRFSAERPEGSISTLTIQRTEQRDSAMYRCASSSRGGANTGELFFGEGSRLTVL.

The J gene is TRBJ2-1, the V gene TRBV4-2; a weak D match, TRBD2 (5 bases). The CDR3 consists of 12 residues. V dropped 2 bases and J dropped 7 bases, with 6 bases sitting between them. Germline CDR1 is LGHNA and CDR2 is YNFKEQ. The CDR3 bases are TGTGCCAGCAGCCAAACTAGGAATGAGCAGTTCTTC. Protein sequence: CASSQTRNEQFF.

This clone was seen only once. At one end the junction does not follow the germline gene, possibly because of a read error. The chain combines TRBV2 with TRBJ2-7, with D maybe TRBD2 (5 bases). The CDR3 consists of 11 residues. The germline V gene has CDR1 SNHLY and CDR2 FYNNEI. CDR3 nucleotide sequence: TGTGCCGGCAGGTTCAGCGGCGAGCAGTACTTC. Protein product: CAGRFSGEQYF.

The genes are TRBV4-1 and TRBJ2-1; 8 bases fit TRBD2. CDR3 length: 16 amino acids. The V segment lost 3 bases and the J segment 1 base; nucleotides outside the gene matches: 5. The germline V gene has CDR1 MGHRA and CDR2 YSYEKL. The CDR3 spells CASSHPGLASYNEQFF. DNA of the CDR3: TGCGCCAGCAGCCACCCCGGACTAGCTTCCTACAATGAGCAGTTCTTC.

This clone was seen more than once but under ten times. The genes are TRBV20-1 and TRBJ2-7, with 10 bases lining up with TRBD1. Per germline, CDR1 DFQATT and CDR2 SNEGSKA (reference sequence). CDR3 length equals 15 residues. V shed 3 bases, J shed 2 bases, and the junction held 7 bases outside the gene matches. As DNA, the CDR3 is TGCAGTGCTAGTTCGGGACAGGGGAAAACCTACGAGCAGTACTTC. This codes for CSASSGQGKTYEQYF.

The rearrangement joins TRBV19 to TRBJ1-2, with 9 bases matching TRBD1. The CDR3 spans 15 residues. The V and J ends lost 4 bases and 4 bases, in that order; junction bases with no gene match: 7. CDR1 and CDR2 (germline): LNHDA, SQIVND (reference sequence). The CDR3 DNA is TGTGCCAGTAGTAGCAAAGACAGGGGGTTCTATGGCTACACCTTC. This sequence encodes CASSSKDRGFYGYTF.

The genes are TRBV2 and TRBJ2-7; possibly TRBD2 for D (6 bases). Per germline, CDR1 SNHLY and CDR2 FYNNEI. CDR3 length: 14 amino acids. Trimming left V 6 bases short and J 2 bases short, with 14 bases between. The chain's CDR3 is CASRLDYNAYEQYF. CDR3 nucleotides: TGTGCCAGCAGGCTGGACTACAACGCCTACGAGCAGTACTTC.